This T cell receptor (beta chain) was captured in a study of blood T cell repertoires in COVID-19 (dated by TCRdb to about 2020). Context from the whole study: Samples from collaborators originated in the United States, Italy and Spain and spanned both the acute and convalescent phases of COVID-19. A de-identified subject ID, COVID-19 status, age in years and sex were almost always included in the sample metadata. Samples were obtained from the ongoing ImmuneRACE study (first 160 participants) and from over 1,000 subjects provided by 6 global collaborators. HLA class I and class II types, where available, came from metadata supplied by the sample provider rather than from assay-based typing. Deeply sampled blood TCRbeta repertoires from subjects exposed to, actively infected with, or recovered from COVID-19 were included in the dataset. The prospective study material was composed of cDNA or gDNA derived from T cells, B-cell-depleted T cells, or PBMCs. A freely available public database, intended as a resource for researchers studying the immune response to SARS-CoV-2, is where the repertoires were released. Overall results and qualifications from the work: The amount of clinical and demographic metadata varied by source and participant and was provided uncurated.

TCRbeta CDR3 regions were amplified from genomic DNA by means of the immunoSEQ Assay, a bias-controlled multiplex PCR. Under the source paper's analysis protocol: The number of nucleated cells in each sample was estimated by amplification of reference gene primers within the assay. To quantify the absolute abundance of each unique TCRbeta CDR3 rearrangement, sequence reads were collapsed and filtered. For each sample, productive Simpson clonality was calculated as the square root of Simpson's diversity index over productive rearrangements. What TCRdb holds here is the immuneACCESS table cut down to in-frame rearrangements. Part of the clones is not present; checked against another copy, under half of the missing clones reflect an unresolved V gene, and the others are unexplained. V, J and clone size derive from that table, while D and trimming were established from the DNA sequence. Present in this sample are approximately 200,000 clones, approximately 87% of which were seen just once. The ten largest clones represent over 2% of the sample.

Whole blood was collected in K2EDTA tubes by collaborating institutions according to the institutions' own protocols. For TCRbeta analysis, collaborators shipped samples in one of three forms: frozen whole blood, isolated PBMCs, or DNA extracted from either of those sample types. Taken from cysteine to phenylalanine, the CDR3 has 12 residues. The CDR3 DNA has 36 bases and is translated from base 1. For CDR1 and CDR2, the germline V gene (reference sequence) lists SGHKS and YYEKEE. V loses 3 bases of germline sequence and J loses 4 bases, and the interval between the two ends is 7 bases. On this clone itself: Its specific antigen is unknown. Base qualities are not recorded, but no much larger clone differs from it by a single base.

What was sequenced was peripheral blood. This receptor was taken from a woman aged 50 to 65 with acute or convalescent COVID-19. The chain couples TRBV5-5 to TRBJ1-2; no D gene can be assigned with confidence. The CDR3 region has the sequence CASSYDFYGYTF. The DNA sequence follows: TGTGCCAGCAGCTACGACTTCTATGGCTACACCTTC.